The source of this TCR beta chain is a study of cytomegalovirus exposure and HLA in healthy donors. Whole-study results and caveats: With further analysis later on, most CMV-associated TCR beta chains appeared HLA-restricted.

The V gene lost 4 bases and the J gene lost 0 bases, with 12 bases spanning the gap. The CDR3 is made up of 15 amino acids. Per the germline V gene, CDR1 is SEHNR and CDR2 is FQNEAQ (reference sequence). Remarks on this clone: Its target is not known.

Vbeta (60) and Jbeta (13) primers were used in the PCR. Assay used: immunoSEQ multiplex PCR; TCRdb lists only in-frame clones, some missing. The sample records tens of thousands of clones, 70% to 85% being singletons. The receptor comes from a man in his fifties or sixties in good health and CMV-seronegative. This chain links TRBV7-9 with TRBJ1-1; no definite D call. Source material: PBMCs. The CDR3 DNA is TGTGCCAGCAGCTACCGAACAGACATGAACACTGAAGCTTTCTTT. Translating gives CASSYRTDMNTEAFF. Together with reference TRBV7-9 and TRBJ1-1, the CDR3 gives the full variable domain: DTGVSQNPRHKITKRGQNVTFRCDPISEHNRLYWYRQTLGQGPEFLTYFQNEAQLEKSRLLSDRFSAERPKGSFSTLEIQRTEQGDSAMYLCASSYRTDMNTEAFFGQGTRLTVV.